This T cell receptor (beta chain) was sequenced during a study of CD8+ T cells in alopecia areata. Once RNA had been extracted, it was reverse transcribed into cDNA to act as the sequencing template. Method: immunoSEQ multiplex PCR; TCRdb's copy keeps in-frame clones and lacks some. The data hold some 130,000 clones, with under 60% observed a single time. Germline V gene data show CDR1 as LNHNV and CDR2 as YYDKDF (reference sequence). V lost 5 bases and J lost 5; bases outside the gene matches: 12. The CDR3 runs to 16 residues. This specimen was CD4+ T cells sorted from blood, taken at week 0. The sequence was collected from a human donor with alopecia areata. The chain recombines TRBV15 with TRBJ2-3, with TRBD1 identical over 8 bases. CDR3: CATSPPRQGPGDTQYF. CDR3 nucleotide sequence: TGTGCCACCAGCCCGCCCAGACAGGGGCCGGGAGATACGCAGTATTTT.